This TCR beta chain was sequenced for a study of cytomegalovirus exposure and HLA in healthy donors. Repertoires were generated with immunoSEQ multiplex PCR, while TCRdb's copy carries only in-frame clones and drops some. This table has around 250,000 clones, almost 90% appearing once. Germline values: CDR1 MNHEY, CDR2 SMNVEV (reference sequence). Losses at the gene ends were 5 bases for V and 6 bases for J; bases not matched to a gene: 11. The CDR3 runs to 16 residues. On this clone itself: The antigen is not known.

Findings and limits, study-wide: Subsequent analysis found a tendency for first-cohort TCR clusters to co-occur within the 120 validation repertoires. The study put 150 to 200 TCR beta chains on its list as cytomegalovirus-associated.

The sample consisted of PBMCs. The TCR comes from a woman younger than 30 in good health and CMV-seronegative. The chain has TRBV27 and TRBJ2-3; TRBD2 matches at 10 bases. The DNA for the CDR3 is TGTGCCAGCAGTGGCCACCTAGCGGGGGCGGGGGATACGCAGTATTTT. Protein: CASSGHLAGAGDTQYF.